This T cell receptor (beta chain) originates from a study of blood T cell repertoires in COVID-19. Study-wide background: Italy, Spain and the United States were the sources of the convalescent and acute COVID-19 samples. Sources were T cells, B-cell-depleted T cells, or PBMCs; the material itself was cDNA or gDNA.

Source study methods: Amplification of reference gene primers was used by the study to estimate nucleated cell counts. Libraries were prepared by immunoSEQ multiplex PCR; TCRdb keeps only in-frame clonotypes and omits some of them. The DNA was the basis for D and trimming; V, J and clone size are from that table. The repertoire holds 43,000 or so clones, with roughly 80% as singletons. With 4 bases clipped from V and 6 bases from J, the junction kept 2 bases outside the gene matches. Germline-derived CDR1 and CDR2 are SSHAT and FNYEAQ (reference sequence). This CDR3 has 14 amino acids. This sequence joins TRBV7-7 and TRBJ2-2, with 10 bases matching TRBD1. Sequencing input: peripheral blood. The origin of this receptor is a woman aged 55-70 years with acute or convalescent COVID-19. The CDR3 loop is CASSSTGGPGELFF. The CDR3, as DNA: TGTGCCAGCAGCTCGACAGGGGGCCCCGGGGAGCTGTTTTTT.